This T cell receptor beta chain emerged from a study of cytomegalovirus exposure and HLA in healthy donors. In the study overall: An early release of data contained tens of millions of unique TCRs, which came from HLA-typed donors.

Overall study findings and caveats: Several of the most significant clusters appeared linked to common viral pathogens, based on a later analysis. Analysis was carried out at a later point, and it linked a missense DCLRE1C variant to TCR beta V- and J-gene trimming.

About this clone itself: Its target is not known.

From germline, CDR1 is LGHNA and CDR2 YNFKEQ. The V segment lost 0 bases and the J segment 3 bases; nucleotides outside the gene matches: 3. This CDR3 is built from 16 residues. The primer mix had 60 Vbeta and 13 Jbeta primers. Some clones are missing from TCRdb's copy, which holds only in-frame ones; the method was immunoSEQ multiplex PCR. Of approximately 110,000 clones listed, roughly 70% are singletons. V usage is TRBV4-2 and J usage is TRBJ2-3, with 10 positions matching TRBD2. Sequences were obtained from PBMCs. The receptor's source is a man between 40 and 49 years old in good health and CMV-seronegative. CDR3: CASSQDLGLATDTQYF. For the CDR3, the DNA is TGTGCCAGCAGCCAAGATTTGGGACTAGCGACAGATACGCAGTATTTT.